This TCR beta chain was sequenced in a study of T cells in Graves' hyperthyroidism and ophthalmopathy. TCR beta CDR3 region amplification was performed from RNA transcripts. The HTBI primer set drove a first-round RT-PCR of the TCR CDR3. TCRdb re-called the multiplex PCR reads through MiXCR, storing one row per CDR3 protein. The data contain 600,000 to 700,000 distinct CDR3 sequences, 14% to 15% of them singletons. Trimming removed 5 bases at V and 9 bases at J, with 25 bases between. CDR1 and CDR2 (germline): SEHNR, FQNEAQ (reference sequence). The CDR3 loop spans 16 amino acids. General study points: Also found in blood were most expanded thyroid clonotypes above 0.001.

Details on this clonotype: As yet, its antigen is unknown.

The specimen sequenced was blood. The chain links TRBV7-9 to TRBJ2-5, with D possibly TRBD2 on 5 matching bases. The receptor was isolated from a woman aged 35 to 49 with Graves' ophthalmopathy. CDR3 DNA: TGTGCCAGCAGCCTGCTACTGGCGGGCACGGTGGAGGCCCAGTACTTC. Residues: CASSLLLAGTVEAQYF.